This T cell receptor beta chain was identified in a study of T-cell memory formation after mild COVID-19. Study results and caveats: Some clones that responded were present in memory (sampled pre-infection), which suggests cross-reactive memory joined. Clones that shrank (day 15 to 85) were balanced CD4/CD8, whereas later expanders leaned CD4+.

The trim removed 1 base at V and 10 bases at J, leaving 4 bases unmatched. The CDR3 consists of 15 residues. Germline CDR1 MNHNS, CDR2 SASEGT. TCRdb reanalysed the 5' RACE reads using MiXCR and keeps one entry per CDR3 protein. The sample records approximately 430,000 distinct CDR3 sequences, under 25% being singletons. This clonotype was recorded a few times. Its antigen is as yet unknown. This TCR came from an adult woman who had mild COVID-19 (a few samples of this study predate the infection). Cell type and time point are not known. The sample taken for sequencing was PBMCs or a T cell subset sorted from them (not recorded which). The chain carries TRBV6-1 and TRBJ1-6, with TRBD1 identical over 10 bases. In nucleotides, the CDR3 is TGTGCCAGCAGTGAAGGCGACAGGGGGCAATCACCCCTCCACTTT. Amino acid sequence: CASSEGDRGQSPLHF.